This TCR beta chain was retrieved from a study of cytomegalovirus exposure and HLA in healthy donors. Study results and limitations: In a later analysis, the majority of CMV-associated beta chains seemingly showed HLA restriction.

About this clone: Its antigen is unidentified.

The PCR employed 60 Vbeta primers together with 13 Jbeta primers. Assay used: immunoSEQ multiplex PCR; TCRdb lists only in-frame clones, some missing. The table shows roughly 100,000 clones, with 76% occurring only once. The receptor's source is a middle-aged man in good health and CMV-seronegative. Specimen: PBMCs.

This CDR3 reads CASSVGSDSYEQYF. In DNA form, the CDR3 reads TGTGCCAGCAGCGTAGGGAGCGACTCCTACGAGCAGTACTTC. The chain carries TRBV9 and TRBJ2-7, with D hard to call. The CDR3 contains 14 residues. Trimming removed 0 bases from V and 0 bases from J, with 7 bases in between. Germline V gene lookup returns CDR1 SGDLS and CDR2 YYNGEE.